This T cell receptor (beta chain) was obtained from a study of cytomegalovirus exposure and HLA in healthy donors. Between the trimmed V and J ends, which lost 3 bases and 3 bases, there was a span of 15 bases. Germline CDR1 MNHEY, CDR2 SMNVEV (reference sequence). This CDR3 has 16 residues. General study points: Most subjects had HLA-A and HLA-B alleles reportedly predicted accurately by TCR beta sequences. The presence/absence work took it that sequencing depth was about the same across donors. Most sequenced TCRs were rare (though some public TCRs occurred in many donors).

Primers for the PCR totalled 60 Vbeta and 13 Jbeta. Clones were sequenced by immunoSEQ multiplex PCR, and TCRdb holds only the in-frame ones, with some missing. Counted here are roughly 140,000 clones, approximately 78% occurring once; the ten biggest clones make up about 6.6%. It was healthy bone marrow donors who served as donors. With respect to this clone: Antigen specificity is unknown.

Sequencing used PBMCs. The chain couples TRBV27 to TRBJ1-3; possible D gene TRBD1, 5 bases. This clonotype originated in a woman in her thirties or forties in good health and CMV-seropositive. CDR3 in amino acids: CASSFPSDTDGNTIYF. CDR3 in DNA: TGTGCCAGCAGTTTCCCCTCGGACACGGATGGAAACACCATATATTTT.